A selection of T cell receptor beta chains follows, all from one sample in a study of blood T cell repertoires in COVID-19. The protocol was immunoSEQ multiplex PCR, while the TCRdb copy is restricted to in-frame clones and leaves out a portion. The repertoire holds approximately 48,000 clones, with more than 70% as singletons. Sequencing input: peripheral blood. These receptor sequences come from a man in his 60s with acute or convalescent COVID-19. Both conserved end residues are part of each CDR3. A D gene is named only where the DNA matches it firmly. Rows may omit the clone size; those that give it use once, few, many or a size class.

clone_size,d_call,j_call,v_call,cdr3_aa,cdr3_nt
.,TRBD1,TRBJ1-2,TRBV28,CASSSTPNRGKGYTF,TGTGCCAGCAGTTCAACCCCGAACAGGGGAAAGGGCTACACCTTC
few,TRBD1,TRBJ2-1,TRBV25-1,CASSEYRTGGAEQFF,TGTGCCAGCAGTGAATACCGGACAGGGGGCGCGGAGCAGTTCTTC
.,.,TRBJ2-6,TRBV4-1,CASSHLRSGANVLTF,TGCGCCAGCAGTCACCTGAGGTCTGGGGCCAACGTCCTGACTTTC
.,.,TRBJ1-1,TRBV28,CASSFRFEAFF,TGTGCCAGCAGTTTCCGGTTTGAAGCTTTCTTT
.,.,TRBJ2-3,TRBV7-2,CASSLFGRADTQYF,TGTGCCAGCAGCTTATTCGGTCGCGCAGATACGCAGTATTTT
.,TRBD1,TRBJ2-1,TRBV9,CASSVDGTGSNEQFF,TGTGCCAGCAGCGTAGATGGGACAGGGTCCAATGAGCAGTTCTTC
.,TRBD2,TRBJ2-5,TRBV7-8,CASLSMGGETQYF,TGTGCCAGCTTATCAATGGGGGGGGAGACCCAGTACTTC
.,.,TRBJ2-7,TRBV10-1,CASSLIGHTYEQYF,TGCGCCAGCAGTCTAATTGGGCACACCTACGAGCAGTACTTC
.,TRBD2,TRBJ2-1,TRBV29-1,CSVGREGHSSYNEQFF,TGCAGCGTAGGTCGGGAGGGCCATAGCTCCTACAATGAGCAGTTCTTC
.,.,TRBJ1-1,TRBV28,CASSSTLTGDLDTEAFF,TGTGCCAGCAGCTCTACCCTAACCGGGGATTTGGACACTGAAGCTTTCTTT
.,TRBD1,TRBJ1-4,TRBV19,CASKQPPRQGFGEKLFF,TGTGCCAGTAAGCAGCCCCCCCGACAGGGTTTCGGCGAAAAACTGTTTTTT
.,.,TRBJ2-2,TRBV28,CASTPGANTGELFF,TGTGCCAGCACCCCCGGAGCGAACACCGGGGAGCTGTTTTTT
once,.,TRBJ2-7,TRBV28,CASRRGSYEQYF,TGTGCCAGCAGGAGGGGGTCCTACGAGCAGTACTTC
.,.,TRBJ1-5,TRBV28,CASSLNTQPQHF,TGTGCCAGCAGTTTAAACACTCAGCCCCAGCATTTT
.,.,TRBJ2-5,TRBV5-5,CASSFVRRPQETQYF,TGTGCCAGCAGCTTCGTTAGGCGGCCGCAAGAGACCCAGTACTTC
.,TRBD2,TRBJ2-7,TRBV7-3,CASSLGGGYEQYF,TGTGCCAGCAGCTTAGGGGGGGGGTACGAGCAGTACTTC
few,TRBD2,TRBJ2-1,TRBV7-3,CASSSLGLAGNEQFF,TGTGCCAGCAGCTCCCTCGGACTAGCGGGAAATGAGCAGTTCTTC
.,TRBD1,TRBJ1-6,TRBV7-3,CASSWTGQRSPLHF,TGTGCCAGCAGCTGGACAGGGCAAAGATCACCCCTCCACTTT
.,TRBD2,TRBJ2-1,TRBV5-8,CASSRELAGINEQFF,TGTGCCAGCAGTCGGGAACTAGCGGGTATCAATGAGCAGTTCTTC
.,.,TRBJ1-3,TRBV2,CASRQISGNTIYF,TGTGCCAGCAGACAAATCTCTGGAAACACCATATATTTT
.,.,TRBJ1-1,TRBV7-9,CASRQSIPNTEAFF,TGTGCCAGCCGACAATCTATTCCGAACACTGAAGCTTTCTTT
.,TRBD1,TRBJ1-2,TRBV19,CASSPRQGYYGYTF,TGTGCCAGTAGTCCTCGACAGGGGTACTATGGCTACACCTTC
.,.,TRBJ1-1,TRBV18,CASSPRVNSGTEAFF,TGTGCCAGCTCACCACGTGTGAACTCTGGCACTGAAGCTTTCTTT
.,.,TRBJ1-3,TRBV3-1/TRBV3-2,CASSRRGNTIYF,TGTGCCAGCAGCCGCCGGGGAAACACCATATATTTT
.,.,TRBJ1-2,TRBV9,CASSAYSLDGYTF,TGTGCCAGCAGCGCTTACAGTCTGGATGGCTACACCTTC
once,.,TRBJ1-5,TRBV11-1,CASSLMAGIRNQPQHF,TGTGCCAGCAGCTTAATGGCGGGGATCCGGAATCAGCCCCAGCATTTT
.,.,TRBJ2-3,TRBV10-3,CAIKGTSTDTQYF,TGTGCCATCAAAGGGACTAGCACAGATACGCAGTATTTT
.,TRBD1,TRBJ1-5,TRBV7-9,CASSLATGNQPQHF,TGTGCCAGCAGCTTAGCGACAGGGAATCAGCCCCAGCATTTT
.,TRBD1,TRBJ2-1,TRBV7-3,CASSLPGQVEQQFF,TGTGCCAGCAGCTTGCCCGGACAGGTTGAACAGCAGTTCTTC
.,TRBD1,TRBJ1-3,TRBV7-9,CASSPTGGPGNTIYF,TGTGCCAGCAGCCCTACAGGGGGGCCTGGAAACACCATATATTTT
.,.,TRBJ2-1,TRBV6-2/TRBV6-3,CASNPGRYDEQFF,TGTGCCAGCAACCCTGGGAGGTACGATGAGCAGTTCTTC
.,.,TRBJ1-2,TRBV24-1,CATAQAGADGYTF,TGTGCCACCGCCCAGGCGGGGGCTGATGGCTACACCTTC
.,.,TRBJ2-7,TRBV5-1,CASSSGTGPSYEQYF,TGCGCCAGCAGCTCCGGGACTGGGCCCTCCTACGAGCAGTACTTC
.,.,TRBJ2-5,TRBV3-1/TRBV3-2,CASSQSDRTQYF,TGTGCCAGCAGCCAATCTGACAGGACCCAGTACTTC